The next 30 T cell receptor beta chains were all read from a single sample in a study of T cell responses to AZD1222 COVID-19 vaccine. The protocol was immunoSEQ multiplex PCR, while the TCRdb copy is restricted to in-frame clones and leaves out a portion. The sample yields 90,000 to 150,000 clones, roughly 84% seen once. The source material was peripheral blood, sampled on day 0 of AZD1222 vaccination. The receptors were sampled from an adult in good health.

The J gene is TRBJ2-7, the V gene TRBV2; no clear D gene. This CDR3 region has 11 residues. V was pared by 8 bases and J by 4 bases, with 9 bases between. CDR1 is SNHLY, CDR2 FYNNEI, per germline. This CDR3 is CASARLYEQYF. The CDR3 coding sequence is TGTGCCAGCGCTAGATTGTACGAGCAGTACTTC. The full variable domain, in which reference TRBV2 and TRBJ2-7 provide the parts outside the CDR3, is EPEVTQTPSHQVTQMGQEVILRCVPISNHLYFYWYRQILGQKVEFLVSFYNNEISEKSEIFDDQFSVERPDGSNFTLKIRSTKLEDSAMYFCASARLYEQYFGPGTRLTVT.

This clone turned up a few times. This chain's CDR3 is CASSTPQRYTGELFF. The CDR3 nucleotides read TGTGCCAGTAGTACCCCTCAACGCTACACCGGGGAGCTGTTTTTT. The chain is built from TRBV19 and TRBJ2-2; unclear D gene. V lost 4 bases and J lost 3, with 12 bases in between. In germline, CDR1 is LNHDA, CDR2 SQIVND (reference sequence). The CDR3 contains 15 residues. The full variable domain, its missing parts supplied by reference TRBV19 and TRBJ2-2, is DGGITQSPKYLFRKEGQNVTLSCEQNLNHDAMYWYRQDPGQGLRLIYYSQIVNDFQKGDIAEGYSVSREKKESFPLTVTSAQKNPTAFYLCASSTPQRYTGELFFGEGSRLTVL.

The chain combines TRBV19 with TRBJ2-2, with D unresolved. The length of the CDR3 is 13 residues. In germline, CDR1 is LNHDA, CDR2 SQIVND (reference sequence). V was pared by 10 bases and J by 0 bases, with 9 bases between. CDR3 in amino acids: CATSHPNTGELFF. CDR3 nucleotide sequence: TGTGCCACCTCACACCCGAACACCGGGGAGCTGTTTTTT.

This chain links TRBV12-3 or TRBV12-4 with TRBJ1-2, with D unclear. This CDR3 has 12 residues. The V and J ends lost 6 bases and 7 bases respectively, with 12 bases between them. CDR3 sequence: CASRGSAIGYTF. The CDR3 DNA reads TGTGCCAGCAGGGGCAGCGCTATTGGCTACACCTTC.

This clone was seen only once. The CDR3 nucleotides read TGTGCCAGCAGCATTGACAGCCCCTACGAGCAGTACTTC. Encoded protein: CASSIDSPYEQYF. V and J are TRBV2 and TRBJ2-7; tentative D call: TRBD1 (5 bases). CDR3 length equals 13 residues. Germline V lookup: CDR1 SNHLY, CDR2 FYNNEI. Trimming took off 6 bases at V and 2 bases at J, with 11 bases between the two ends. Using reference TRBV2 and TRBJ2-7 for the parts outside the CDR3, the full variable domain is EPEVTQTPSHQVTQMGQEVILRCVPISNHLYFYWYRQILGQKVEFLVSFYNNEISEKSEIFDDQFSVERPDGSNFTLKIRSTKLEDSAMYFCASSIDSPYEQYFGPGTRLTVT.

The V call is TRBV11-3, the J call TRBJ2-7; no definite D call. Germline values: CDR1 SGHNT, CDR2 YENEEA. The germline V and J ends were trimmed by 3 bases and 0 bases, with 9 bases remaining between them. This CDR3 is built from 14 residues. Here the CDR3 reads CASSFQLSSYEQYF. The DNA for the CDR3 is TGTGCCAGCAGCTTCCAACTGAGCTCCTACGAGCAGTACTTC.

V and J are TRBV9 and TRBJ2-5; tentative D call: TRBD2 (7 bases). The germline gives CDR1 SGDLS, CDR2 YYNGEE. The CDR3 length is 15 residues. V gave up 4 bases and J gave up 2 bases, with 15 bases separating them. CDR3 sequence: CASSPGGGAQETQYF. CDR3 nucleotide sequence: TGTGCCAGCAGCCCAGGCGGGGGCGCGCAAGAGACCCAGTACTTC. Using reference TRBV9 and TRBJ2-5 for the parts outside the CDR3, the full variable domain is DSGVTQTPKHLITATGQRVTLRCSPRSGDLSVYWYQQSLDQGLQFLIQYYNGEERAKGNILERFSAQQFPDLHSELNLSSLELGDSALYFCASSPGGGAQETQYFGPGTRLLVL.

The CDR3 coding sequence is TGTGCCATCAGTGACTACCAAGAGACCCAGTACTTC. It yields the protein CAISDYQETQYF. The chain links TRBV10-3 to TRBJ2-5; D ambiguous. Germline CDR1 reads ENHRY; CDR2 reads SYGVKD. CDR3 length: 12 residues. With 3 bases removed from V and 0 bases from J, the gap between germline ends came to 2 bases.

This sequence joins TRBV12-3 or TRBV12-4 and TRBJ1-5, with D unclear. Between the trimmed V and J ends, which lost 5 bases and 9 bases, there was a span of 11 bases. The CDR3 contains 12 residues. CDR3 coding DNA: TGTGCCAGCAGTGGGGAAACGCGGCCCCAGCATTTT. It encodes CASSGETRPQHF.

J is TRBJ1-5 and V is TRBV19, with D uncertain. This CDR3 region has 14 residues. V lost 2 bases, J lost 3 bases, and 8 bases lay in between. Germline V gene sequence: CDR1 LNHDA, CDR2 SQIVND (reference sequence). The CDR3 DNA reads TGTGCCAGTAGTATAACAGAGTTCAATCAGCCCCAGCATTTT. This sequence encodes CASSITEFNQPQHF.

This clone has a handful of counts. This chain uses TRBV19 with TRBJ1-1; weak D call: TRBD1 (6 bases). The V end was cut by 7 bases, the J end by 10 bases, with 19 bases between. CDR1 is LNHDA and CDR2 is SQIVND in the germline V gene (reference sequence). The CDR3 has 13 residues. The CDR3 nucleotides read TGTGCCAGTACGCCCCGGGGGACAAAGGGAGCTTTCTTT. Translating it yields CASTPRGTKGAFF.

The chain is built from TRBV7-2 and TRBJ2-2; 9 positions agree with TRBD1. The trim removed 5 bases at V and 8 bases at J, leaving 15 bases unmatched. The CDR3 runs 17 residues. CDR1 SGHTA and CDR2 FQGNSA come from the germline V gene. CDR3 DNA sequence: TGTGCCAGCAGCCACCGTCCCCCTGGACAGGGGTTTGGGGAGCTGTTTTTT. This translates into CASSHRPPGQGFGELFF.

The gene calls are TRBV12-3 or TRBV12-4 and TRBJ2-7, with 9 bases fitting TRBD1. The CDR3 length is 13 residues. Unmatched junction bases numbered 4, after V lost 5 bases and J lost 5 bases. CDR3: CASSPDRGHEQYF. The DNA of the CDR3 is TGTGCCAGCAGTCCGGACAGGGGACACGAGCAGTACTTC.

The V and J genes are TRBV11-1 and TRBJ2-7; D possibly corresponds to TRBD1 (6 bases). The CDR3 contains 14 residues. The germline V and J ends were trimmed by 5 bases and 8 bases, with 19 bases remaining between them. Germline V gene sequence: CDR1 SGHAT, CDR2 FQDESV (reference sequence). CDR3 DNA: TGTGCCAGCAGCCCGCGGACAGAGGACGCGAAGCAGTACTTC. It codes for CASSPRTEDAKQYF.

This clone was observed at least ten times. The DNA for the CDR3 is TGTGCCAGCAGCCACGAGGCCGGGACTTCAGGATCACCCCTCCACTTT. This encodes CASSHEAGTSGSPLHF. The rearrangement joins TRBV4-2 to TRBJ1-6; D perhaps matches TRBD1 (5 bases). CDR3 length: 16 amino acids. V lost 3 bases, J lost 10 bases, and 19 bases lay in between. The V gene's germline CDR1 is LGHNA and CDR2 YNFKEQ.

The chain recombines TRBV28 with TRBJ2-7; no clear D gene. The CDR3 has 15 amino acids. The ends were cut back, 5 bases at V and 0 bases at J, with 14 bases in the middle. Germline values: CDR1 MDHEN, CDR2 SYDVKM. CDR3: CASSELTEHSYEQYF. The CDR3 region has the DNA TGTGCCAGCAGTGAACTCACAGAGCACTCCTACGAGCAGTACTTC.

The CDR3 reads CASSLDGGTGYYEQYF. The CDR3 nucleotides are TGTGCCAGCAGCTTAGATGGGGGGACAGGGTATTACGAGCAGTACTTC. The J gene is TRBJ2-7, the V gene TRBV11-2; 9 bases are shared with TRBD1. The CDR3 extends over 16 amino acids. The V and J ends lost 0 bases and 4 bases, in that order; junction bases with no gene match: 7. The germline gives CDR1 SGHAT, CDR2 FQNNGV.

This chain links TRBV2 with TRBJ1-3; D is undetermined. This CDR3 is built from 14 residues. CDR1 is SNHLY, CDR2 FYNNEI, per germline. Trimming took 3 bases from V and 0 from J, leaving 6 bases between them. The CDR3 DNA reads TGTGCCAGCAGTGACATACGCTCTGGAAACACCATATATTTT. Translated, it gives CASSDIRSGNTIYF.

The chain uses TRBV11-2 and TRBJ2-7; a possible D gene is TRBD2 (6 bases). V was trimmed by 6 bases and J by 3 bases, leaving 21 bases between them. CDR1 is SGHAT, CDR2 FQNNGV, per germline. The CDR3 covers 16 residues. CDR3 nucleotides: TGTGCCAGCAGTTTCGGGCGGGGTCCTGGGGGCTACGAGCAGTACTTC. This sequence encodes CASSFGRGPGGYEQYF.

The rearrangement links TRBV19 to TRBJ1-2; D is possibly TRBD1 (5 bases). Germline V gives CDR1 LNHDA, CDR2 SQIVND (reference sequence). The CDR3 has 13 amino acids. With 3 bases removed from V and 8 bases from J, the gap between germline ends came to 13 bases. The CDR3 region is CASSMDGGYGYTF. The CDR3 DNA is TGTGCCAGTAGTATGGACGGGGGATACGGCTACACCTTC. The whole variable domain, remainder taken from reference TRBV19 and TRBJ1-2, is DGGITQSPKYLFRKEGQNVTLSCEQNLNHDAMYWYRQDPGQGLRLIYYSQIVNDFQKGDIAEGYSVSREKKESFPLTVTSAQKNPTAFYLCASSMDGGYGYTFGSGTRLTVV.

The V and J genes are TRBV27 and TRBJ1-2, with 9 bases fitting TRBD1. CDR1 MNHEY and CDR2 SMNVEV come from the germline V gene (reference sequence). With V trimmed by 5 bases and J by 4 bases, 8 bases remained unmatched. CDR3 length: 15 amino acids. Here the CDR3 reads CASSLYRGRFYGYTF. Here the CDR3 DNA reads TGTGCCAGCAGTCTATACAGGGGGCGTTTCTATGGCTACACCTTC.

This chain joins TRBV5-6 and TRBJ2-7, with D perhaps matching TRBD2 (5 bases). The germline CDR1 and CDR2 sequences are SGHDT and YYEEEE. V lost 0 bases to trimming and J lost 6 bases, with 16 bases between them. This CDR3 has 15 amino acids. The CDR3 region is CASSLGLRQDFEQYF. The CDR3 DNA is TGTGCCAGCAGCTTGGGATTGAGGCAGGACTTCGAGCAGTACTTC.

This chain links TRBV5-1 with TRBJ2-2; the D gene is possibly TRBD1 (6 bases). Trimming left V 0 bases short and J 1 base short, with 7 bases between. Germline CDR1 SGHRS, CDR2 YFSETQ. The CDR3 is 15 amino acids. CDR3 coding DNA: TGCGCCAGCAGCTTGGGGACAGAGAACACCGGGGAGCTGTTTTTT. Amino acid sequence: CASSLGTENTGELFF.

A few counts support this clone. J is TRBJ1-1 and V is TRBV10-3; D unclear. The CDR3 extends over 13 amino acids. The V end lost 10 bases, the J end lost 0 bases, and 12 bases lay between the germline ends. Germline V gives CDR1 ENHRY, CDR2 SYGVKD. CDR3 nucleotide sequence: TGTGCCAGTGGGCTCCAGTTGAACACTGAAGCTTTCTTT. Protein sequence: CASGLQLNTEAFF.

The rearrangement links TRBV5-1 to TRBJ2-5, with TRBD2 matching 8 bases. Trimming at V came to 1 base and at J to 0 bases, leaving 2 bases not matched to a gene. CDR1 is SGHRS and CDR2 is YFSETQ in the germline V gene. This CDR3 is built from 15 residues. CDR3 nucleotide sequence: TGCGCCAGCAGCTTGAGCGGGGGCGACCAAGAGACCCAGTACTTC. It codes for CASSLSGGDQETQYF. Variable domain in full (rest from reference TRBV5-1 and TRBJ2-5): KAGVTQTPRYLIKTRGQQVTLSCSPISGHRSVSWYQQTPGQGLQFLFEYFSETQRNKGNFPGRFSGRQFSNSRSEMNVSTLELGDSALYLCASSLSGGDQETQYFGPGTRLLVL.

The rearrangement links TRBV18 to TRBJ1-5; no definite D call. CDR3 length: 13 residues. Germline V gene sequence: CDR1 KGHSH, CDR2 LQKENI. V dropped 3 bases and J dropped 5 bases, with 8 bases sitting between them. CDR3 in DNA: TGTGCCAGCTCACCCACGCGCGATCAGCCCCAGCATTTT. This codes for CASSPTRDQPQHF.

V is TRBV7-2 and J is TRBJ2-7, with D possibly TRBD1 on 6 matching bases. The CDR3 has 14 amino acids. The V and J ends lost 1 base and 1 base respectively, with 8 bases between them. The germline V gene has CDR1 SGHTA and CDR2 FQGNSA. Here the CDR3 DNA reads TGTGCCAGCAGCTTAGAGGGACATTCCTACGAGCAGTACTTC. The encoded protein is CASSLEGHSYEQYF.

The rearrangement uses TRBV13 and TRBJ2-7; D possibly corresponds to TRBD2 (5 bases). The V gene lost 1 base and the J gene lost 1 base, with 11 bases spanning the gap. The CDR3 has 15 residues. CDR1 PRHDT and CDR2 FYEKMQ come from the germline V gene (reference sequence). Written as DNA, the CDR3 is TGTGCCAGCAGCTTAGTGAGGACTCCTTCCTACGAGCAGTACTTC. It codes for CASSLVRTPSYEQYF.

The rearrangement joins TRBV14 to TRBJ1-5; D is unresolved. CDR1 and CDR2 (germline): SGHDN, FVKESK. With 0 bases removed from V and 5 bases from J, the gap between germline ends came to 14 bases. The CDR3 loop spans 16 amino acids. This CDR3 is CASSQEGREGDQPQHF. The CDR3 DNA reads TGTGCCAGCAGCCAAGAAGGGAGGGAGGGAGATCAGCCCCAGCATTTT.

This sequence joins TRBV7-2 and TRBJ2-2, with 11 bases aligning to TRBD2. The CDR3 extends over 17 amino acids. CDR1 is SGHTA and CDR2 is FQGNSA in the germline V gene. V lost 1 base to trimming and J lost 2 bases; unmatched junction nucleotides: 3. The CDR3 reads CASSLVSGGANTGELFF. The CDR3 DNA sequence: TGTGCCAGCAGCTTAGTTAGCGGGGGGGCCAACACCGGGGAGCTGTTTTTT.